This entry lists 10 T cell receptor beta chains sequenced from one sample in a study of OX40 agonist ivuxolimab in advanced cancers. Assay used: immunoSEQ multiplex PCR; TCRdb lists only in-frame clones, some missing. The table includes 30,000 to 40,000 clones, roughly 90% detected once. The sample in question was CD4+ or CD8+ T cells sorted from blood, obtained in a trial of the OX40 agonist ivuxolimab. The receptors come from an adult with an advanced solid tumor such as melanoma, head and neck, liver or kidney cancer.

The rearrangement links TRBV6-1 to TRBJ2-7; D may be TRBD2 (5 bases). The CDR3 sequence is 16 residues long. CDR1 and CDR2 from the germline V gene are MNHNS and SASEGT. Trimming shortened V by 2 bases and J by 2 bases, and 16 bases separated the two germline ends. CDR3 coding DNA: TGTGCCAGCAGTGAATGGGCAGGAGGAACGGCCTACGAGCAGTACTTC. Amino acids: CASSEWAGGTAYEQYF.

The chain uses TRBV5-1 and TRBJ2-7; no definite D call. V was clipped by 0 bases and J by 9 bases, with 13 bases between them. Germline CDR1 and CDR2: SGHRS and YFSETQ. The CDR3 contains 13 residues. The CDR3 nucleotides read TGCGCCAGCAGCTTGGGACACCTTCATGGGCAGTACTTC. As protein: CASSLGHLHGQYF.

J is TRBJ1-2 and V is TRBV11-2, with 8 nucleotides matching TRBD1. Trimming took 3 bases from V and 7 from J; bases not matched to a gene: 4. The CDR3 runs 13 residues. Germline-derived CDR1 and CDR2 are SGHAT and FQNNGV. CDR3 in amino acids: CASSFTGGSGYTF. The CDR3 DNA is TGTGCCAGCAGCTTCACAGGGGGGTCTGGCTACACCTTC.

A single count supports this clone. For the CDR3, the DNA is TGTGCCAGCAGTCTAGCGGGGACATGGGGAGATACGCAGTATTTT. Translation gives CASSLAGTWGDTQYF. The chain carries TRBV7-2 and TRBJ2-3; 9 bases align to TRBD2. The CDR3 is 15 amino acids. Germline values: CDR1 SGHTA, CDR2 FQGNSA. Trimming took 6 bases from V and 5 from J; bases not matched to a gene: 9. Drawing the rest from reference TRBV7-2 and TRBJ2-3, the complete variable domain is GAGVSQSPSNKVTEKGKDVELRCDPISGHTALYWYRQSLGQGLEFLIYFQGNSAPDKSGLPSDRFSAERTGGSVSTLTIQRTQQEDSAVYLCASSLAGTWGDTQYFGPGTRLTVL.

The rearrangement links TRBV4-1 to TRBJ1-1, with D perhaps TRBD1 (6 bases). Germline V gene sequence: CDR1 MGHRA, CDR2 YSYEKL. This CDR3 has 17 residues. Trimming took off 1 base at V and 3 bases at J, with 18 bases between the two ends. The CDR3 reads CASSQVLTGIMDTEAFF. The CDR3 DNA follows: TGCGCCAGCAGCCAAGTATTAACAGGGATTATGGACACTGAAGCTTTCTTT.

The CDR3 DNA is TGCAGCGTGACCGGGACTAGCGGGAGTGATGAGCAGTTCTTC. It translates to CSVTGTSGSDEQFF. The chain joins TRBV29-1 to TRBJ2-1, with 14 bases lining up with TRBD2. This CDR3 region has 14 residues. With 6 bases clipped from V and 8 bases from J, the junction kept 6 bases outside the gene matches. Germline CDR1 reads SQVTM; CDR2 reads ANQGSEA.

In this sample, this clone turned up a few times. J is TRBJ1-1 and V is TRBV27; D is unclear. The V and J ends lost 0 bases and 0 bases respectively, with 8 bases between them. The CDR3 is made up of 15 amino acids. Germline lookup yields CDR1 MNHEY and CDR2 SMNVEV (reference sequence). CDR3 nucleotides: TGTGCCAGCAGTTTATCGGGAAGAATGAACACTGAAGCTTTCTTT. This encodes CASSLSGRMNTEAFF.

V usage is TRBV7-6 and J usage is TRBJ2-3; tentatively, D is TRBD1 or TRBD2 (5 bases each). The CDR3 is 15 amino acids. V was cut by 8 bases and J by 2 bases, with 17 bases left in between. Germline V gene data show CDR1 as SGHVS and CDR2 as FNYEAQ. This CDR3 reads CASSLGWGYTDTQYF. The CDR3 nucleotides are TGTGCCAGCTCCCTCGGCTGGGGGTACACAGATACGCAGTATTTT.

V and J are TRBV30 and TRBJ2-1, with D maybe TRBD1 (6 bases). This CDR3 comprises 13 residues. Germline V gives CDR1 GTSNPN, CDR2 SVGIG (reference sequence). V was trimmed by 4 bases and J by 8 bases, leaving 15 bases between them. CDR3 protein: CAWNGAGVYEQFF. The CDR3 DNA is TGTGCCTGGAACGGGGCAGGGGTGTATGAGCAGTTCTTC.

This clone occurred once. CDR3 sequence reads: CASSFLGEGQETQYF. The CDR3 coding sequence is TGCGCCAGCAGCTTTCTTGGGGAGGGCCAAGAGACCCAGTACTTC. V usage is TRBV5-1 and J usage is TRBJ2-5; 7 nucleotides line up with TRBD2. J gave up 1 base and V 2 bases, and 5 bases lay outside the gene matches. CDR3 size: 15 residues. Germline assignment: CDR1 SGHRS and CDR2 YFSETQ.